This T cell receptor beta chain was captured in a study of T cells after posttransplantation cyclophosphamide. With regard to this clone: Its antigen is not known.

V gave up 7 bases and J gave up 4 bases, with 16 bases separating them. Germline-derived CDR1 and CDR2 are MNHNS and SASEGT. The CDR3 runs to 14 residues. Study results and limitations: Blood and skin or GI T cell repertoires showed limited TRB overlap.

Profiled with immunoSEQ multiplex PCR; TCRdb holds only in-frame clones, not every one. The sample has about 31,000 clones, about nine tenths seen once. Cells defined as naive were viable CD3+CD4+ or CD3+CD8+ and CCR7+CD45RA+CD45RO-CD95-CD27+CD28+. Sequenced: naive CD4+ T cells sorted from PBMCs. The rearrangement uses TRBV6-1 and TRBJ1-1; D possibly corresponds to TRBD1 (5 bases). This clonotype was sampled from a woman aged 55-70 years in good health, CMV-negative, and a related stem cell transplant donor. In DNA, the CDR3 is TGTGCCAGCAAACTAGGAGGGGTTGGCACTGAAGCTTTCTTT. Its protein is CASKLGGVGTEAFF.